A selection of T cell receptor beta chains follows, all from one sample in a study of shared clonotypes between healthy human individuals. Sequencing was performed with immunoSEQ multiplex PCR; in TCRdb, only in-frame clones are kept and a portion is missing. This table holds 2,500,000 or so clones, roughly 92% found once. The sequencing sample was made of naive CD4+ T cells from PBMCs. The receptors here all came from a man younger than 35 in good health. Some clones in this sample may be carry-over from other donors' samples. The CDR3 runs from the conserved cysteine through the conserved F or W. Fields, in order: V gene, J gene, CDR3 protein.

v_call: TRBV13; j_call: TRBJ2-3; cdr3_aa: CASSQVRLDTQYF
v_call: TRBV14; j_call: TRBJ2-6; cdr3_aa: CASSQLSRGYSGANVLTF
v_call: TRBV2; j_call: TRBJ2-7; cdr3_aa: CASTNSGYEQYF
v_call: TRBV11-2; j_call: TRBJ2-7; cdr3_aa: CASSFTSGSFYEQYF
v_call: TRBV4-1; j_call: TRBJ2-5; cdr3_aa: CASSPRDRGEETQYF
v_call: TRBV28; j_call: TRBJ2-7; cdr3_aa: CASRRTGISYEQYF
v_call: TRBV28; j_call: TRBJ1-2; cdr3_aa: CASSLGGRSYGYTF
v_call: TRBV28; j_call: TRBJ1-4; cdr3_aa: CASSAPGASNEKLFF
v_call: TRBV29-1; j_call: TRBJ2-7; cdr3_aa: CSVVASGRTYEQYF
v_call: TRBV28; j_call: TRBJ1-5; cdr3_aa: CASSSLPGLSNQPQHF
v_call: TRBV5-4; j_call: TRBJ2-3; cdr3_aa: CASSRPWGAGADTQYF
v_call: TRBV28; j_call: TRBJ1-2; cdr3_aa: CAISLDYGYTF
v_call: TRBV5-4; j_call: TRBJ2-1; cdr3_aa: CASSLVQRRTFGEQFF
v_call: TRBV29-1; j_call: TRBJ1-1; cdr3_aa: CSCQPGPNTEAFF
v_call: TRBV29-1; j_call: TRBJ2-7; cdr3_aa: CSVEALLPPYEQYF
v_call: TRBV9; j_call: TRBJ2-5; cdr3_aa: CASSVAGSGSEETQYF
v_call: TRBV4-1; j_call: TRBJ1-2; cdr3_aa: CASSQPGGELRGYTF
v_call: TRBV28; j_call: TRBJ1-2; cdr3_aa: CASRGTGANYGYTF
v_call: TRBV7-8; j_call: TRBJ2-7; cdr3_aa: CASSLGNDEQYF
v_call: TRBV25-1; j_call: TRBJ2-3; cdr3_aa: CASSEQLAGVDTQYF
v_call: TRBV11-2; j_call: TRBJ1-1; cdr3_aa: CASSSAGDTEAFF
v_call: TRBV28; j_call: TRBJ2-7; cdr3_aa: CASSTTSGIRYEQYF
v_call: TRBV2; j_call: TRBJ1-5; cdr3_aa: CASSVGRKAHLQPQHF
v_call: TRBV10-1; j_call: TRBJ1-1; cdr3_aa: CARAGNVGTAFF
v_call: TRBV2; j_call: TRBJ1-2; cdr3_aa: CASNAGPRYGYTF
v_call: TRBV9; j_call: TRBJ1-3; cdr3_aa: CASSGTLIGNTIYF
v_call: TRBV2; j_call: TRBJ1-5; cdr3_aa: CASSEAGRNNQPQHF
v_call: TRBV11-1; j_call: TRBJ1-1; cdr3_aa: CASSLSLTQNTEAFF
v_call: TRBV28; j_call: TRBJ1-1; cdr3_aa: CASSWTVNTEAFF
v_call: TRBV20-1; j_call: TRBJ2-5; cdr3_aa: CSARGRETQYF
v_call: TRBV7-2; j_call: TRBJ2-1; cdr3_aa: CASSPRPGTSGSNEQFF
v_call: TRBV6-5; j_call: TRBJ2-1; cdr3_aa: CASSYSLARSIEQFF
v_call: TRBV27; j_call: TRBJ1-1; cdr3_aa: CASSLYGAITEAFF
v_call: TRBV5-1; j_call: TRBJ2-1; cdr3_aa: CASSLSSGLVNEQFF
v_call: TRBV4-1; j_call: TRBJ2-7; cdr3_aa: CASSQDGGAYEQYF
v_call: TRBV6-5; j_call: TRBJ2-6; cdr3_aa: CASSYSGQGGANVLTF
v_call: TRBV4-3; j_call: TRBJ2-3; cdr3_aa: CASSHSPGQGTDTQYF
v_call: TRBV9; j_call: TRBJ2-2; cdr3_aa: CASSVVGASAGELFF
v_call: TRBV5-1; j_call: TRBJ1-1; cdr3_aa: CASSLMARGDTEAFF
v_call: TRBV6-1; j_call: TRBJ1-2; cdr3_aa: CASSPEGGFGYTF
v_call: TRBV7-2; j_call: TRBJ2-3; cdr3_aa: CASSLGSSSTDTQYF
v_call: TRBV28; j_call: TRBJ1-5; cdr3_aa: CASSTPGVPGEPQHF
v_call: TRBV7-8; j_call: TRBJ2-5; cdr3_aa: CASSFRGGDQETQYF
v_call: TRBV11-2; j_call: TRBJ1-4; cdr3_aa: CASSFLPPATNEKLFF
v_call: TRBV6-5; j_call: TRBJ1-5; cdr3_aa: CASSSRTGNQPQHF
v_call: TRBV2; j_call: TRBJ1-1; cdr3_aa: CASSEILGLGTEAFF
v_call: TRBV2; j_call: TRBJ2-1; cdr3_aa: CAGTSLPGEQFF
v_call: TRBV7-2; j_call: TRBJ2-1; cdr3_aa: CASSPGLGHNEQFF
v_call: TRBV5-1; j_call: TRBJ1-2; cdr3_aa: CASSPGVSGYTF
v_call: TRBV7-3; j_call: TRBJ2-5; cdr3_aa: CASRLRETQYF
v_call: TRBV2; j_call: TRBJ1-5; cdr3_aa: CASRSSGYSNQPQHF
v_call: TRBV30; j_call: TRBJ1-4; cdr3_aa: CAWSVTQTGPGIEKLFF
v_call: TRBV2; j_call: TRBJ2-1; cdr3_aa: CASSAERLSYNEQFF
v_call: TRBV5-1; j_call: TRBJ2-2; cdr3_aa: CASSTRTVTGELFF
v_call: TRBV28; j_call: TRBJ2-3; cdr3_aa: CASSPGGEGTDTQYF
v_call: TRBV30; j_call: .; cdr3_aa: CAWSAGAYEQYF
v_call: TRBV9; j_call: TRBJ2-3; cdr3_aa: CASSREGASGFDTQYF
v_call: TRBV7-8; j_call: TRBJ2-1; cdr3_aa: CASSRTSGSYNEQFF
v_call: TRBV30; j_call: TRBJ1-4; cdr3_aa: CAWSPRGQGASDEKLFF